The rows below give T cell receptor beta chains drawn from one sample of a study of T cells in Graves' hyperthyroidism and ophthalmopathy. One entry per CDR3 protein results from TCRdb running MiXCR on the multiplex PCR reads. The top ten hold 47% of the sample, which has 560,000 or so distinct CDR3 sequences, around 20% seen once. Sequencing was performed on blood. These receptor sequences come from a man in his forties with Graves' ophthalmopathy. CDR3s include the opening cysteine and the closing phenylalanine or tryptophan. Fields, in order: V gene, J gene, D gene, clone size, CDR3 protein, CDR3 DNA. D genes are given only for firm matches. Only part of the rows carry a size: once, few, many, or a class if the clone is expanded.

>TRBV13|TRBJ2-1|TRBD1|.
CASSTRTGYNEQFF
TGTGCCAGCAGCACTCGGACAGGTTACAATGAGCAGTTCTTC
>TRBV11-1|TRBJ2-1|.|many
CASSSLQGPYNEQFF
TGTGCCAGCAGCTCGCTACAGGGTCCTTACAATGAGCAGTTCTTC
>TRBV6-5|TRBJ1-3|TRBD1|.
CASSYPTGAIGNTIYF
TGTGCCAGCAGTTACCCGACAGGGGCCATTGGAAACACCATATATTTT
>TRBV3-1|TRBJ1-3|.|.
CASSQLWLTSSGNTIYF
TGTGCCAGCAGCCAACTATGGCTGACCAGCTCTGGAAACACCATATATTTT
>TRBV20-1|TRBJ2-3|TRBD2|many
CSARRTSGLSTDTQYF
TGCAGTGCTAGGAGGACTAGCGGGCTGAGCACAGATACGCAGTATTTT
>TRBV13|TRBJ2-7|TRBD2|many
CASSSPRGGFGEQYF
TGTGCCAGCAGCTCACCACGGGGGGGCTTTGGGGAGCAGTACTTC
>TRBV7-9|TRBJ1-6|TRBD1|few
CASSHGQALGSPLHF
TGTGCCAGCAGCCATGGACAGGCATTAGGTTCACCCCTCCACTTT
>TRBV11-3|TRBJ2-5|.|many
CASCAGPQETQYF
TGTGCCAGCTGTGCGGGGCCTCAAGAGACCCAGTACTTC
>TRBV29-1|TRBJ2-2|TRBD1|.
CSATGFSGELFF
TGCAGCGCGACAGGGTTCTCTGGGGAGCTGTTTTTT
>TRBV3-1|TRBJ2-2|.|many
CASSQERRKHGELFF
TGTGCCAGCAGCCAAGAACGGCGGAAGCACGGGGAGCTGTTTTTT
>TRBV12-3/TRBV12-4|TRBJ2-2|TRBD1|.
CASRLGQGRPGELFF
TGTGCCAGCAGACTCGGACAGGGAAGACCCGGGGAGCTGTTTTTT
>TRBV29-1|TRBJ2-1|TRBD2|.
CSVEGAGGNEQFF
TGCAGCGTTGAGGGAGCGGGGGGCAATGAGCAGTTCTTC
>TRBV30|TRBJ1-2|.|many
CAWSPRGNYGYTF
TGTGCCTGGAGCCCCAGGGGTAACTATGGCTACACCTTC
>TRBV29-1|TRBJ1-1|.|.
CSASAGMDTEAFF
TGCAGCGCCTCGGCAGGGATGGACACTGAAGCTTTCTTT
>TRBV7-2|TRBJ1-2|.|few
CASSLSILRGYTF
TGTGCCAGCAGCTTAAGCATACTCCGTGGCTACACCTTC
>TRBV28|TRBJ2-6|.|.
CASSLTGNGPDF
TGTGCCAGCAGTTTAACGGGGAACGGTCCCGATTTC
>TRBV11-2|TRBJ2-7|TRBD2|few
CASGYPPTGTSGRAYEQYF
TGTGCCAGCGGATACCCCCCTACCGGGACTAGCGGGAGGGCCTACGAGCAGTACTTC
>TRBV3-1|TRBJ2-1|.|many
CASSQDLGARNEQFF
TGTGCCAGCAGCCAAGACCTGGGGGCGCGAAATGAGCAGTTCTTC
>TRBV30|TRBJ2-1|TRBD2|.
CAWSVLWTSKNNEQFF
TGTGCCTGGAGTGTACTATGGACTAGCAAAAACAATGAGCAGTTCTTC
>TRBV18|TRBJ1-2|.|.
CASSPFKGSYGYTF
TGTGCCAGCTCACCATTTAAAGGATCCTATGGCTACACCTTC
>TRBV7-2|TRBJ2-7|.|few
CASSLAIHGNEQYF
TGTGCCAGCAGCTTAGCTATACATGGTAACGAGCAGTACTTC
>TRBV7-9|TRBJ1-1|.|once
CASSPDGVTEAFF
TGTGCCAGCAGCCCAGATGGGGTAACTGAAGCTTTCTTT
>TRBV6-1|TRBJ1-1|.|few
CASSRGTTGRLNTEAFF
TGTGCCAGCAGTCGTGGCACGACAGGCCGACTGAACACTGAAGCTTTCTTT
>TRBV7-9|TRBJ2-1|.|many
CASSLVSGDSSSYNEQFF
TGTGCCAGCAGCTTAGTCTCGGGAGACAGTAGCTCCTACAATGAGCAGTTCTTC
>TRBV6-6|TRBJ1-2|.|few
CASSYFGNYGYTF
TGTGCCAGCAGTTACTTTGGGAACTATGGCTACACCTTC
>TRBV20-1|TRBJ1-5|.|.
CSAPRGVQPQHF
TGCAGTGCTCCAAGAGGGGTTCAGCCCCAGCATTTT
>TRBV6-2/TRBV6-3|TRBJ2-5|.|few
CASSRARLETQYF
TGTGCCAGCAGTCGGGCCAGACTAGAGACCCAGTACTTC
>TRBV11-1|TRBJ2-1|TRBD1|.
CASSSTGALILNEQFF
TGTGCCAGCAGCTCCACAGGGGCCCTAATTTTAAATGAGCAGTTCTTC
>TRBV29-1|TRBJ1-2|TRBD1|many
CSVERGQGDGYTF
TGCAGCGTTGAACGGGGACAGGGCGATGGCTACACCTTC